The clone carrying this T cell receptor (beta chain) showed up many times. This sample stems from a study of T cells after yellow fever vaccination. One entry per CDR3 protein results from TCRdb running MiXCR on the 5' RACE reads. Here the sample spans hundreds of thousands of distinct CDR3 sequences, 6% to 8% being singletons. V was shortened by 3 bases and J by 4 bases, with 9 bases between the two germline ends. This CDR3 has 14 residues. Germline V gene data show CDR1 as SGHTA and CDR2 as FQGNSA. This TCR was sampled from a man aged 25 to 40 who received the YFV17D yellow fever vaccine. The chain carries TRBV7-2 and TRBJ2-2; D unresolved. Here the sequenced sample was PBMCs, taken 5 days after the yellow fever booster vaccination. The CDR3 DNA follows: TGTGCCAGCAGCTTCATGGGGATCACCGGGGAGCTGTTTTTT. It is translated as CASSFMGITGELFF.